This is a list of T cell receptor beta chains from one sample in a study of memory B cells and T cells in multiple sclerosis. Their recognized antigens are unknown. The data were produced by immunoSEQ multiplex PCR, yet TCRdb's version contains in-frame clones alone and is incomplete. The sample contains about 32,000 clones, more than 75% of which appear only once. Sequencing was performed on PBMCs from blood kept in culture. The receptors derive from a human donor with multiple sclerosis. The CDR3 runs from the conserved cysteine through the conserved F or W. Fields, in order: V gene, CDR3 length, clone size, D gene, J gene, CDR3 DNA, CDR3 protein. The D gene is left open where the match is weak. Only some rows state a clone size, as once, few, many or a class for expanded clones.

TRBV9	12	-	-	TRBJ2-7	TGTGCCAGCAGCGTAAATTTCGGCGAGCAGTACTTC	CASSVNFGEQYF
TRBV29-1	16	-	-	TRBJ2-7	TGCAGCGTTATTCTTTGGGCGGAACAGGAAAAGAACGAGCAGTACTTC	CSVILWAEQEKNEQYF
TRBV28	10	-	-	TRBJ2-7	TGTGCCAGCGGGGACTACGAGCAGTACTTC	CASGDYEQYF
TRBV28	15	-	TRBD1	TRBJ2-1	TGTGCCAGCAGACCCCGGACAGGAAAATACAATGAGCAGTTCTTC	CASRPRTGKYNEQFF
TRBV7-8	14	-	TRBD1	TRBJ2-2	TGTGCCAGCAGCTTGGACAGGGGGGACGGGGAGCTGTTTTTT	CASSLDRGDGELFF
TRBV10-3	15	-	TRBD1	TRBJ1-3	TGTGCCATCAGCCTGACAGGGGGCTCTGGAAACACCATATATTTT	CAISLTGGSGNTIYF
TRBV7-3	13	-	TRBD1	TRBJ1-2	TGTGCCAGCAGCTACGGACAGGGGGTAGGCTACACCTTC	CASSYGQGVGYTF
TRBV7-3	19	-	TRBD2	TRBJ2-3	TGTGCCAGCAGCCCCACCGGGACTAGCGGGGGGGTAGGCACAGATACGCAGTATTTT	CASSPTGTSGGVGTDTQYF
TRBV29-1	13	-	TRBD2	TRBJ2-7	TGCAGCGTGACTAGCGGGAGAACCTACGAGCAGTACTTC	CSVTSGRTYEQYF
TRBV9	17	-	TRBD2	TRBJ2-1	TGTGCCAGCAGCGTAGCTTGGTCTAGCGGGAGAAACAATGAGCAGTTCTTC	CASSVAWSSGRNNEQFF
TRBV5-1	14	-	-	TRBJ2-3	TGCGCCAGCAGCTTGGCCTCCTACACAGATACGCAGTATTTT	CASSLASYTDTQYF
TRBV28	14	-	-	TRBJ1-2	TGTGCCAGCAGTCCCCCATCGACACCAAAAGGCTACACCTTC	CASSPPSTPKGYTF
TRBV5-1	15	-	-	TRBJ2-1	TGCGCCAGCAGCTTCTACTCACAGGGCCACAATGAGCAGTTCTTC	CASSFYSQGHNEQFF
TRBV6-6	14	-	-	TRBJ1-2	TGTGCCAGCAGTCCCGGACACTCTAACTATGGCTACACCTTC	CASSPGHSNYGYTF
TRBV2	11	-	TRBD1	TRBJ1-2	TGTGCCACCACAGGGGGCTATGGCTACACCTTC	CATTGGYGYTF
TRBV7-9	14	-	-	TRBJ1-2	TGTGCCAGCAGCTTAGCCCAAGACGGGACAGGCTACACCTTC	CASSLAQDGTGYTF
TRBV11-2	18	-	-	TRBJ1-2	TGTGCCAGCAGCTTAGATCTAACCGGTGCGACAGTTAACTATGGCTACACCTTC	CASSLDLTGATVNYGYTF
TRBV6-6	12	-	-	TRBJ2-1	TGTGCCAGCAGCTTGTCTCTCGATGAGCAGTTCTTC	CASSLSLDEQFF
TRBV11-2	13	-	-	TRBJ2-5	TGTGCCAGCAGAAAGACAGGGAGGGAGACCCAGTACTTC	CASRKTGRETQYF
TRBV2	14	-	TRBD1	TRBJ1-6	TGTGCCAGCAGTTTGGGACAGATTGCCTCACCCCTCCACTTT	CASSLGQIASPLHF
TRBV7-2	15	-	TRBD2	TRBJ2-7	TGTGCCAGCACCTTCACCGGGACTAGCCCCTACGAGCAGTACTTC	CASTFTGTSPYEQYF
TRBV30	11	-	-	TRBJ1-2	TGTGCCTGGAGTACAGGGTATGGCTACACCTTC	CAWSTGYGYTF
TRBV5-1	15	-	TRBD2	TRBJ2-1	TGCGCCAGCAGCTTGACACTAGCGAACTACAATGAGCAGTTCTTC	CASSLTLANYNEQFF
TRBV19	13	-	TRBD1	TRBJ1-2	TGTGCCAGTAGTATATCAGGGGGCTATGGCTACACCTTC	CASSISGGYGYTF
TRBV7-8	16	-	TRBD1	TRBJ2-2	TGTGCCAGCAGCGACACGACAGGGGCGAACACCGGGGAGCTGTTTTTT	CASSDTTGANTGELFF
TRBV20-1	11	-	-	TRBJ2-7	TGCAGCGTGTTTCAGAACTACGAGCAGTACTTC	CSVFQNYEQYF
TRBV6-5	13	-	-	TRBJ2-3	TGTGCCAGCAGCATAGGCAGCACAGATACGCAGTATTTT	CASSIGSTDTQYF
TRBV19	15	-	-	TRBJ1-3	TGTGCCAGTAGTATCTCGGGCCGCTCTGGAAACACCATATATTTT	CASSISGRSGNTIYF
TRBV28	18	-	TRBD2	TRBJ2-5	TGTGCCAGCAGTCCCCAGGGACTAGCGGGCCTTCAACAAGAGACCCAGTACTTC	CASSPQGLAGLQQETQYF
TRBV19	16	-	-	TRBJ1-2	TGTGCCAGTAGTATAGCTCCGCGGCAGGAAAGGAATGGCTACACCTTC	CASSIAPRQERNGYTF
TRBV5-1	14	-	-	TRBJ2-1	TGCGCCAGCAGCTCTGGGACTTCATACAATGAGCAGTTCTTC	CASSSGTSYNEQFF
TRBV5-1	14	once	-	TRBJ2-7	TGCGCCAGCAGCTTGGAGGCTAGCTCCTACGAGCAGTACTTC	CASSLEASSYEQYF
TRBV10-3	15	few	TRBD1	TRBJ2-1	TGTGCCATCAGACCGGGACAGGGAAGCGGAGGTGAGCAGTTCTTC	CAIRPGQGSGGEQFF
TRBV4-1	16	-	-	TRBJ2-7	TGCGCCAGTAGCCAAGGACTATCTCATTCCTCCTACGAGCAGTACTTC	CASSQGLSHSSYEQYF
TRBV5-4	20	-	TRBD2	TRBJ2-5	TGTGCCAGCAGAACAAGGCTTCCGGGACTAGCGGGTATCGGGCAAGAGACCCAGTACTTC	CASRTRLPGLAGIGQETQYF
TRBV19	12	once	TRBD2	TRBJ2-7	TGTGCCAGTAAACCGTGGGGGGGCGAGCAGTACTTC	CASKPWGGEQYF
TRBV9	15	-	-	TRBJ2-7	TGTGCCAGCAGCGTAGCCCCCGACACCTCCTACGAGCAGTACTTC	CASSVAPDTSYEQYF
TRBV6-6	14	-	-	TRBJ1-5	TGTGCCAGCGTTTGGGGGGGGCAGGATCAGCCCCAGCATTTT	CASVWGGQDQPQHF
TRBV5-4	18	-	TRBD2	TRBJ2-7	TGTGCCAGCAGCCCCGGGACTAGCGGGGGGTCTCTCGCCTACGAGCAGTACTTC	CASSPGTSGGSLAYEQYF
TRBV28	13	-	-	TRBJ1-2	TGTGCCAGCAGTTTGGTGCTTGTCTATGGCTACACCTTC	CASSLVLVYGYTF
TRBV6-6	15	-	-	TRBJ2-7	TGTGCCAGCAGTTCCCCCCGTGTGGGAGTCTACGAGCAGTACTTC	CASSSPRVGVYEQYF
TRBV27	17	-	-	TRBJ2-7	TGTGCCAGCAGTTTATATTTTATCGGGACAAAATCCTACGAGCAGTACTTC	CASSLYFIGTKSYEQYF
TRBV5-6	14	-	TRBD1	TRBJ2-1	TGTGCCAGCAGCCCCGGGACAGGGGGAAATGAGCAGTTCTTC	CASSPGTGGNEQFF
TRBV28	16	-	TRBD2	TRBJ2-1	TGTGCCAGCAGTTTTATGCCGGGACTAGCCAACAATGAGCAGTTCTTC	CASSFMPGLANNEQFF
TRBV2	16	-	TRBD1	TRBJ2-6	TGTGCCAGCAGGGGGGACAGGGGGACTGGGGCCAACGTCCTGACTTTC	CASRGDRGTGANVLTF
TRBV7-6	14	-	-	TRBJ2-2	TGTGCCAGCGGGGGGGCAGTAAACACCGGGGAGCTGTTTTTT	CASGGAVNTGELFF
TRBV5-1	16	-	-	TRBJ1-4	TGCGCCAGCAGCGCGGATTTCAGGGCGGAGGAGGAAAAACTGTTTTTT	CASSADFRAEEEKLFF
TRBV6-1	15	-	TRBD1	TRBJ2-3	TGTGCCAGCAGTGACCGGGACAGGGGCTCAGATACGCAGTATTTT	CASSDRDRGSDTQYF
TRBV28	15	-	TRBD2	TRBJ2-5	TGTGCCAGCAGTTTTACGGGAGGGTACCAAGAGACCCAGTACTTC	CASSFTGGYQETQYF
TRBV4-1	16	-	-	TRBJ2-2	TGCGCCAGCAGCCCCGTCCAACAGGGGAGGGCCGGGGAGCTGTTTTTT	CASSPVQQGRAGELFF
TRBV7-8	12	-	-	TRBJ2-7	TGTGCCAGCACCCCAGGGTTCCACGAGCAGTACTTC	CASTPGFHEQYF
TRBV6-1	14	-	TRBD1	TRBJ1-2	TGTGCCAGCAGTGACCTCAGGGGGAGCTATGGCTACACCTTC	CASSDLRGSYGYTF
TRBV2	19	-	-	TRBJ1-5	TGTGCCAGCAGTGAGAGGTCCCCGACCGGCCTGCAAGGGGATCAGCCCCAGCATTTT	CASSERSPTGLQGDQPQHF
TRBV7-9	18	-	TRBD2	TRBJ2-1	TGTGCCAGCAGCTCATACGGACTAGCGGGATACTCCTACAATGAGCAGTTCTTC	CASSSYGLAGYSYNEQFF
TRBV5-1	16	-	TRBD1	TRBJ1-1	TGCGCCAGCAGCAAGGGGACAGGGCCTCAGGGCACTGAAGCTTTCTTT	CASSKGTGPQGTEAFF
TRBV5-4	13	once	-	TRBJ1-2	TGTGCCAGCAGCCCGGGGGGCTTTAGCGGCTACACCTTC	CASSPGGFSGYTF
TRBV7-8	17	-	-	TRBJ2-1	TGTGCCAGCAGCTTAGGAGAATCCGAGGACTCGGACAATGAGCAGTTCTTC	CASSLGESEDSDNEQFF
TRBV14	13	-	-	TRBJ1-2	TGTGCCAGCAGCCAAGTCCCCTACTATGGCTACACCTTC	CASSQVPYYGYTF
TRBV19	14	-	-	TRBJ1-1	TGTGCCAGTAGTCTACAGGGAATCAGCACTGAAGCTTTCTTT	CASSLQGISTEAFF